This T cell receptor beta chain stems from a study of OX40 agonist ivuxolimab in advanced cancers. The repertoire was sequenced with immunoSEQ multiplex PCR; TCRdb's copy has only in-frame clones and lacks some. The data show around 59,000 clones, with roughly 86% seen just once and roughly 1.1% held by the top ten. CDR3 size: 10 residues. V gave up 6 bases and J gave up 3 bases, with 5 bases separating them. Germline CDR1 SQVTM, CDR2 ANQGSEA. This receptor was taken from an adult with an advanced solid tumor such as melanoma, head and neck, liver or kidney cancer. The starting material was CD4+ or CD8+ T cells sorted from blood, obtained in a trial of the OX40 agonist ivuxolimab. The chain uses TRBV29-1 and TRBJ1-2; no definite D call. CDR3 region: CSVDYYGYTF. CDR3 coding DNA: TGCAGCGTCGACTACTATGGCTACACCTTC.